Following are 32 T cell receptor beta chains from one sample sequenced in a study of blood T cells in healthy people across ages. PCR was performed a second time for 7 to 11 cycles using a sample-barcoded 5' primer and a J-beta primer mix. TCRdb re-called the 5' RACE reads with MiXCR, one entry per CDR3 protein. The repertoire holds 1.4 million to 1.5 million distinct CDR3 sequences, with about 40% as singletons. The sequenced sample consisted of blood. The receptors shown here come from a woman aged 18-29 years in good health.

This clonotype was picked up a small number of times. The chain combines TRBV10-3 with TRBJ1-1; D uncertain. CDR1 and CDR2 (germline): ENHRY, SYGVKD. V was trimmed by 3 bases and J by 7 bases, leaving 6 bases between them. The CDR3 has 11 residues. For the CDR3, the DNA is TGTGCCATCAGTGACCCCTTTGAAGCTTTCTTT. Encoded protein: CAISDPFEAFF.

The chain combines TRBV6-1 with TRBJ2-7, with no clear D. Per the germline V gene, CDR1 is MNHNS and CDR2 is SASEGT. This CDR3 spans 14 amino acids. The germline V and J ends were trimmed by 10 bases and 0 bases, with 16 bases remaining between them. The CDR3 coding sequence is TGTGCCACCAATGACTTTGGAAACTCCTACGAGCAGTACTTC. This gives the protein CATNDFGNSYEQYF.

The chain recombines TRBV27 with TRBJ1-6; D is perhaps TRBD1 (5 bases). V lost 6 bases to trimming and J lost 0 bases, with 12 bases between them. CDR1 is MNHEY and CDR2 is SMNVEV in the germline V gene (reference sequence). The CDR3 runs 16 residues. CDR3 region: CASSPGTGSYNSPLHF. The DNA of the CDR3 is TGTGCCAGCAGCCCGGGGACGGGCTCCTATAATTCACCCCTCCACTTT.

The chain carries TRBV3-1 and TRBJ2-4; weak D call: TRBD1 (5 bases). Germline-derived CDR1 and CDR2 are LGHDT and YNNKEL (reference sequence). The V end lost 1 base, the J end lost 6 bases, and 13 bases lay between the germline ends. CDR3 length: 15 residues. The CDR3 coding sequence is TGTGCCAGCAGCCAAGGGGAATCTACAGGAAACATTCAGTACTTC. It codes for CASSQGESTGNIQYF. The full variable domain, with the rest looked up from reference TRBV3-1 and TRBJ2-4, is DTAVSQTPKYLVTQMGNDKSIKCEQNLGHDTMYWYKQDSKKFLKIMFSYNNKELIINETVPNRFSPKSPDKAHLNLHINSLELGDSAVYFCASSQGESTGNIQYFGAGTRLSVL.

This clonotype was counted once. Possible read error: a much larger clone is one base away. V and J are TRBV25-1 and TRBJ2-1; tentatively, D is TRBD2 (7 bases). The V and J ends lost 4 bases and 13 bases respectively, with 23 bases between them. Germline V gene lookup returns CDR1 MGHDK and CDR2 SYGVNS. The CDR3 is made up of 15 amino acids. For the CDR3, the DNA is TGTGCCAGCAGTGTGGTGGGGGGGCCTCAAGAGACCCAGTTCTTC. Translated, it gives CASSVVGGPQETQFF.

In the case of this clonotype: One junction end disagrees with the germline gene, perhaps due to a read error. This chain connects TRBV25-1 to TRBJ2-1; tentative D call: TRBD1 (6 bases). The V gene's germline CDR1 is MGHDK and CDR2 SYGVNS. CDR3 length equals 13 residues. CDR3 sequence reads: CASSGLQGNEQFF. The DNA for the CDR3 is TGTGCCAGCAGTGGGTTACAGGGTAATGAACAGTTCTTC.

The chain carries TRBV3-1 and TRBJ2-3; D possibly matches TRBD1 or TRBD2 (6 bases each). This CDR3 has 19 residues. Germline CDR1 and CDR2: LGHDT and YNNKEL (reference sequence). V gave up 0 bases and J gave up 1 base, with 20 bases separating them. CDR3 sequence reads: CASSQDRLWRGARTDTQYF. CDR3 coding DNA: TGTGCCAGCAGCCAAGATAGGCTGTGGAGGGGGGCACGCACAGATACGCAGTATTTT.

This chain links TRBV5-1 with TRBJ2-7, with D maybe TRBD2 (5 bases). Trimming shortened V by 0 bases and J by 7 bases, and 29 bases separated the two germline ends. Germline V gene lookup returns CDR1 SGHRS and CDR2 YFSETQ. The CDR3 contains 19 residues. The CDR3 DNA reads as TGCGCCAGCAGCTTGGTTGTGGGAGAACGGGGATTTCCTTACAATGAGCAGTACTTC. Residues: CASSLVVGERGFPYNEQYF.

This chain connects TRBV5-1 to TRBJ1-5; possible D gene TRBD1, 5 bases. The germline gives CDR1 SGHRS, CDR2 YFSETQ. Trimming pared 0 bases from V and 4 bases from J, leaving 11 bases between. The CDR3 has 15 residues. CDR3 residues: CASSLGVQVNQPQHF. The CDR3 DNA follows: TGCGCCAGCAGCTTGGGAGTACAGGTTAATCAGCCCCAGCATTTT.

This clonotype was picked up one time. The chain is built from TRBV7-3 and TRBJ2-1, with TRBD2 matching 10 bases. V shed 5 bases, J shed 4 bases, and the junction held 5 bases outside the gene matches. The CDR3 is 15 amino acids. CDR1 is SGHTA, CDR2 FQGTGA, per germline. For the CDR3, the DNA is TGTGCCAGCAGCCCAGATAGCGGGGGGTACAATGAGCAGTTCTTC. This translates into CASSPDSGGYNEQFF.

The V gene is TRBV20-1, the J gene TRBJ1-2, with D possibly matching TRBD1 (6 bases). Germline CDR1 and CDR2: DFQATT and SNEGSKA (reference sequence). Trimming took 1 base from V and 2 from J, leaving 11 bases between them. The CDR3 has 14 amino acids. The CDR3 sequence: CSARGAGANYGYTF. The CDR3 DNA is TGCAGTGCTAGAGGGGCAGGGGCGAACTATGGCTACACCTTC.

This clonotype has a handful of counts. V is TRBV4-2 and J is TRBJ2-5; possibly TRBD1 for D (6 bases). The end of the DNA is better explained by TRBJ2-7, so the J call may be wrong. Per germline, CDR1 LGHNA and CDR2 YNFKEQ. The CDR3 totals 15 residues. The CDR3 loop reads CASSQDRTVGGEQYF. The CDR3 DNA is TGTGCCAGCAGCCAAGATAGGACCGTAGGGGGCGAGCAGTACTTC.

The chain couples TRBV10-3 to TRBJ1-5; unclear D gene. The V gene lost 2 bases and the J gene lost 0 bases, with 5 bases spanning the gap. Germline loops: CDR1 ENHRY, CDR2 SYGVKD. This CDR3 spans 14 amino acids. Here the CDR3 DNA reads TGTGCCATCAGTGAGCTAGATAGCAATCAGCCCCAGCATTTT. It yields the protein CAISELDSNQPQHF.

The chain joins TRBV30 to TRBJ1-1; the match to TRBD1 covers 9 bases. Germline CDR1 is GTSNPN and CDR2 is SVGIG (reference sequence). This CDR3 is 14 amino acids long. V lost 4 bases and J lost 4; bases outside the gene matches: 7. The CDR3 coding sequence is TGTGCCTGGACAAGACAGGGGGTTAGCACTGAAGCTTTCTTT. Translated, it gives CAWTRQGVSTEAFF. Based on the CDR3 plus reference TRBV30 and TRBJ1-1, the full variable domain is SQTIHQWPATLVQPVGSPLSLECTVEGTSNPNLYWYRQAAGRGLQLLFYSVGIGQISSEVPQNLSASRPQDRQFILSSKKLLLSDSGFYLCAWTRQGVSTEAFFGQGTRLTVV.

This clonotype has a single count. The chain employs TRBV20-1 and TRBJ2-2; D unclear. Per germline, CDR1 DFQATT and CDR2 SNEGSKA (reference sequence). The germline V and J ends were trimmed by 7 bases and 6 bases, with 6 bases remaining between them. This CDR3 is built from 10 residues. CDR3 bases: TGCAGTGTACCATCCGGGGAGCTGTTTTTT. Translation gives CSVPSGELFF.

V usage is TRBV20-1 and J usage is TRBJ2-1; 7 nucleotides align to TRBD2. V lost 6 bases to trimming and J lost 7 bases; unmatched junction nucleotides: 12. The germline CDR1 and CDR2 sequences are DFQATT and SNEGSKA (reference sequence). The CDR3 totals 14 residues. CDR3 sequence (DNA): TGCAGTGCCCCTAAGGCGGGAGAACGTAATGAGCAGTTCTTC. Amino acid sequence: CSAPKAGERNEQFF.

As concerns this clonotype: At one end, the junction sequence differs from germline, possibly due to a read error. The rearrangement links TRBV6-6 to TRBJ2-7; D is tentatively TRBD1 or TRBD2 (6 bases each). The J call may be faulty, since TRBJ2-5 better matches the DNA end. The germline CDR1 and CDR2 sequences are MNHNY and SVGAGI (reference sequence). The CDR3 spans 14 residues. The CDR3, as DNA: TGCGCCAGCAGACCTACTTGGGGGGCAGAGACCCAGTACTTC. Protein product: CASRPTWGAETQYF.

The gene calls are TRBV6-6 and TRBJ2-5; D possibly corresponds to TRBD1 (6 bases). The DNA end is a closer match to TRBJ2-7, so the J assignment may be wrong. The V gene's germline CDR1 is MNHNY and CDR2 SVGAGI (reference sequence). The CDR3 sequence is 16 residues long. CDR3 DNA: TGTGCCAGCAGTTACTCGAACCCTGTCAGGGGTGCCGAGCAGTACTTC. Translating gives CASSYSNPVRGAEQYF.

J is TRBJ1-2 and V is TRBV27, with D unclear. There are 15 residues in the CDR3. The ends were cut back, 5 bases at V and 7 bases at J, with 20 bases in the middle. Germline lookup yields CDR1 MNHEY and CDR2 SMNVEV (reference sequence). The CDR3: CASSPGPRAISGYTF. The CDR3 DNA sequence: TGTGCCAGCAGTCCCGGTCCCCGAGCGATAAGTGGCTACACCTTC.

This clonotype was found a few times. The chain is built from TRBV7-2 and TRBJ2-1; 11 bases agree with TRBD1. Germline V gene lookup returns CDR1 SGHTA and CDR2 FQGNSA. The CDR3 loop spans 13 amino acids. Germline trimming cut 8 bases from V and 10 bases from J; bases unmatched to any gene: 7. The DNA of the CDR3 is TGTGCCAGCGGGGACAGGGGGGGTAGGGAGCAGTTCTTC. It specifies CASGDRGGREQFF.

The V and J genes are TRBV7-2 and TRBJ2-2; 8 nucleotides agree with TRBD2. V was pared by 3 bases and J by 6 bases, with 6 bases of the junction left unmatched. Germline CDR1 SGHTA, CDR2 FQGNSA. The CDR3 length is 15 residues. The CDR3 sequence is CASSLSRGGSGELFF. CDR3 nucleotide sequence: TGTGCCAGCAGCTTGAGCCGGGGGGGGTCCGGGGAGCTGTTTTTT.

The chain links TRBV20-1 to TRBJ2-7; 7 bases are shared with TRBD1. CDR1 is DFQATT, CDR2 SNEGSKA, per germline (reference sequence). Trimming at V came to 0 bases and at J to 2 bases, leaving 7 bases not matched to a gene. This CDR3 region has 15 residues. CDR3 DNA sequence: TGCAGTGCTAGAGATAGGGGGACAGTGACCTACGAGCAGTACTTC. Translated: CSARDRGTVTYEQYF.

CDR3 sequence reads: CASSLDQGTQYF. In nucleotides, the CDR3 is TGCGCCAGCAGCTTGGATCAGGGCACGCAGTATTTT. The V and J genes are TRBV5-1 and TRBJ2-3; tentative D call: TRBD1 (5 bases). CDR3 length equals 12 residues. The ends were cut back, 0 bases at V and 9 bases at J, with 8 bases in the middle. CDR1 SGHRS and CDR2 YFSETQ come from the germline V gene.

This sequence joins TRBV5-1 and TRBJ2-7; D may match TRBD1 or TRBD2 (6 bases each). In germline, CDR1 is SGHRS, CDR2 YFSETQ. The V end was cut by 1 base, the J end by 7 bases, with 18 bases between. The CDR3 spans 15 residues. The CDR3 loop is CASSLMGGQYNEQYF. CDR3 in DNA: TGCGCCAGCAGCTTGATGGGGGGCCAATACAATGAGCAGTACTTC.

This clonotype has only a few counts. This chain joins TRBV2 and TRBJ2-1; the D call may be TRBD1 or TRBD2 (6 bases each). V lost 10 bases, J lost 0 bases, and 19 bases lay in between. CDR3 length equals 16 residues. CDR1 SNHLY and CDR2 FYNNEI come from the germline V gene. The CDR3 sequence: CATFASGAGSYNEQFF. The CDR3 DNA follows: TGTGCCACATTCGCTTCGGGGGCCGGCTCCTACAATGAGCAGTTCTTC.

The chain employs TRBV19 and TRBJ2-4, with D perhaps matching TRBD1 (6 bases). The J call may be faulty, since TRBJ2-7 better matches the DNA end. This CDR3 spans 15 amino acids. Germline CDR1 and CDR2: LNHDA and SQIVND (reference sequence). The CDR3 reads CASTPAGESSYEQYF. The CDR3 nucleotides are TGTGCCAGTACCCCGGCAGGGGAGAGCTCCTACGAGCAGTACTTC.

The chain joins TRBV3-1 to TRBJ2-3; the match to TRBD2 covers 7 bases. The CDR3 length is 16 residues. V dropped 3 bases and J dropped 2; count of bases not matched to a gene: 8. CDR1 and CDR2 from the germline V gene are LGHDT and YNNKEL (reference sequence). CDR3 sequence: CASSQVRDYHTDTQYF. The CDR3 nucleotides read TGTGCCAGCAGCCAGGTCCGGGACTACCACACAGATACGCAGTATTTT.

This clonotype was seen only a few times. One base away lies a much larger clone, so this may be a sequencing read error. This chain connects TRBV5-1 to TRBJ2-7, with 12 bases fitting TRBD2. The CDR3 runs 17 residues. Germline V gives CDR1 SGHRS, CDR2 YFSETQ. J lost 7 bases, V lost 3 bases, and 14 bases had no gene match. The CDR3 region is CASSSSGLAGKNNEQYF. The CDR3 DNA follows: TGCGCCAGCAGCTCTTCCGGACTAGCGGGAAAAAACAATGAGCAGTACTTC.

The chain links TRBV10-3 to TRBJ2-7; tentative D call: TRBD1 (6 bases). V lost 5 bases to trimming and J lost 3 bases, with 8 bases between them. CDR1 is ENHRY, CDR2 SYGVKD, per germline. The CDR3 runs to 12 residues. The CDR3, as DNA: TGTGCCATCAGTAACAGGGACTACGAGCAGTACTTC. This sequence encodes CAISNRDYEQYF.

The chain is built from TRBV11-2 and TRBJ2-4, with unresolved D. Trimming left V 2 bases short and J 0 bases short, with 11 bases between. This CDR3 is built from 16 residues. Germline V CDR1 and CDR2: SGHAT, FQNNGV. The CDR3 region is CASSLQGPVAKNIQYF. DNA of the CDR3: TGTGCCAGCAGCTTACAAGGGCCTGTAGCCAAAAACATTCAGTACTTC.

The chain is built from TRBV15 and TRBJ2-1, with 11 bases lining up with TRBD2. There are 15 residues in the CDR3. Per the germline V gene, CDR1 is LNHNV and CDR2 is YYDKDF (reference sequence). J was trimmed by 3 bases and V by 5 bases; bases with no gene match: 3. CDR3 amino acids: CATSRSGGDYNEQFF. For the CDR3, the DNA is TGTGCCACCAGCCGTAGCGGGGGGGACTACAATGAGCAGTTCTTC.

CDR3 nucleotides: TGCGCCAGCAGCTTGGTCGGCGGTCTCACAGGCTCTGGAAACACCATATATTTT. The encoded protein is CASSLVGGLTGSGNTIYF. The chain employs TRBV5-1 and TRBJ1-3, with a weak D call TRBD1 (5 bases). CDR1 is SGHRS, CDR2 YFSETQ, per germline. The CDR3 sequence is 18 residues long. V was pared by 0 bases and J by 0 bases, with 16 bases between.